The T cell receptor (beta chain) under discussion was sequenced for a study of T cell responses to AZD1222 COVID-19 vaccine. Using immunoSEQ multiplex PCR, the repertoire was profiled, and TCRdb retains in-frame clones only, with some absent. Of 70,000 to 95,000 clones listed, roughly 86% were seen once; the top ten hold approximately 3%. Sequencing was performed on peripheral blood, taken on day 0 of MenACWY control vaccination. The receptor was derived from an adult in good health.

CDR3 in DNA: TGTGCCACCAGCAGAGAGACGGTCTCTGGAAACACCATATATTTT. Protein product: CATSRETVSGNTIYF. The J gene is TRBJ1-3, the V gene TRBV15; D gene uncertain. Trimming cost V 0 bases and J 0 bases, with 6 bases left between them. Germline-derived CDR1 and CDR2 are LNHNV and YYDKDF (reference sequence). The CDR3 sequence is 15 residues long.